What follows are 19 T cell receptor beta chains derived from one specimen sequenced in a study of graft-versus-host responses after intestinal transplantation. For these TCRs, the target antigens are not known. The protocol was immunoSEQ multiplex PCR, while the TCRdb copy is restricted to in-frame clones and leaves out a portion. The profile shows about 130,000 clones, 80% to 95% of them singletons. Sequences were derived from unstimulated CD4+ T cells sorted from spleen or lymph node cells, sampled before intestinal transplant. These receptors all come from a human donor who received an intestinal transplant.

The V call is TRBV6-6, the J call TRBJ1-1, with a tentative D call TRBD1 (5 bases). Germline assignment: CDR1 MNHNY and CDR2 SVGAGI (reference sequence). The CDR3 spans 15 residues. Trimming took off 6 bases at V and 8 bases at J, with 22 bases between the two ends. CDR3 DNA sequence: TGTGCCAGCAGCCGAGGGACCGAGGAGGATAAGGAAGCTTTCTTT. Its translation is CASSRGTEEDKEAFF.

V gene TRBV29-1 combines with J gene TRBJ1-1; possible D gene TRBD1, 6 bases. Germline loops: CDR1 SQVTM, CDR2 ANQGSEA. The CDR3 sequence is 14 residues long. The germline V and J ends were trimmed by 2 bases and 0 bases, with 10 bases remaining between them. The CDR3 nucleotides are TGCAGCGTTGAACACAGGGCCGTGAACACTGAAGCTTTCTTT. It encodes CSVEHRAVNTEAFF.

CDR3 region: CAWSGAGYGYTF. CDR3 sequence (DNA): TGTGCCTGGAGCGGGGCGGGCTATGGCTACACCTTC. The chain couples TRBV30 to TRBJ1-2, with D possibly TRBD1 on 5 matching bases. V lost 3 bases, J lost 4 bases, and 9 bases lay in between. This CDR3 spans 12 amino acids. From germline, CDR1 is GTSNPN and CDR2 SVGIG (reference sequence).

This clone has just one count. The V and J genes are TRBV28 and TRBJ1-1, with 9 positions matching TRBD1. There are 15 residues in the CDR3. Germline CDR1 and CDR2: MDHEN and SYDVKM. V lost 6 bases and J lost 2; bases outside the gene matches: 7. The CDR3, as DNA: TGTGCCAGCAGCACGCCGGGACAGGGTAACACTGAAGCTTTCTTT. Its translation: CASSTPGQGNTEAFF.

CDR3 bases: TGTGCCAGCAGCTTAGGCCGACCCTCCTCCAGCTCCTACGAGCAGTACTTC. As protein: CASSLGRPSSSSYEQYF. The chain carries TRBV13 and TRBJ2-7; the D is unclear. CDR1 is PRHDT and CDR2 is FYEKMQ in the germline V gene (reference sequence). V gave up 0 bases and J gave up 0 bases, with 15 bases separating them. This CDR3 has 17 residues. Together with reference TRBV13 and TRBJ2-7, the CDR3 gives the full variable domain: AAGVIQSPRHLIKEKRETATLKCYPIPRHDTVYWYQQGPGQDPQFLISFYEKMQSDKGSIPDRFSAQQFSDYHSELNMSSLELGDSALYFCASSLGRPSSSSYEQYFGPGTRLTVT.

The chain recombines TRBV27 with TRBJ1-1; weak D call: TRBD1 (5 bases). This CDR3 has 16 amino acids. CDR1 is MNHEY, CDR2 SMNVEV, per germline (reference sequence). V was trimmed by 2 bases and J by 0 bases, leaving 13 bases between them. CDR3 coding DNA: TGTGCCAGCAGTTTACGCCCCCGGGGGATGAACACTGAAGCTTTCTTT. Its protein is CASSLRPRGMNTEAFF.

The rearrangement joins TRBV28 to TRBJ1-5; TRBD1 is a possible D gene (6 bases). CDR1 MDHEN and CDR2 SYDVKM come from the germline V gene. The CDR3 spans 14 residues. V was clipped by 3 bases and J by 7 bases, with 13 bases between them. The CDR3 DNA follows: TGTGCCAGCAGTTTTACAGGGACCTGGCAGCCCCAGCATTTT. This encodes CASSFTGTWQPQHF.

This chain uses TRBV28 with TRBJ2-7; D unresolved. The CDR3 runs 15 residues. V shed 6 bases and J shed 0 bases, with 15 bases lying between them. CDR1 is MDHEN and CDR2 is SYDVKM in the germline V gene. CDR3 sequence: CASSRPGPPSYEQYF. DNA of the CDR3: TGTGCCAGCAGCCGACCGGGCCCGCCCTCCTACGAGCAGTACTTC. Full variable domain (missing parts from reference TRBV28 and TRBJ2-7): DVKVTQSSRYLVKRTGEKVFLECVQDMDHENMFWYRQDPGLGLRLIYFSYDVKMKEKGDIPEGYSVSREKKERFSLILESASTNQTSMYLCASSRPGPPSYEQYFGPGTRLTVT.

J is TRBJ1-1 and V is TRBV11-1; D unresolved. CDR1 is SGHAT and CDR2 is FQDESV in the germline V gene (reference sequence). The CDR3 covers 14 residues. V was cut by 1 base and J by 3 bases, with 9 bases left in between. In nucleotides, the CDR3 is TGTGCCAGCAGCTTAGTAAGAAGGGACACTGAAGCTTTCTTT. This translates into CASSLVRRDTEAFF.

The chain recombines TRBV30 with TRBJ2-3; 10 bases fit TRBD2. The V segment lost 1 base and the J segment 9 bases; nucleotides outside the gene matches: 10. The CDR3 covers 15 residues. Germline CDR1 is GTSNPN and CDR2 is SVGIG (reference sequence). The CDR3 sequence is CAWSGLAGGLGTQYF. DNA for the CDR3: TGTGCCTGGAGTGGGTTAGCGGGAGGTTTAGGGACGCAGTATTTT.

On this clone: The identical CDR3 is also encoded by other nucleotide sequences in the sample. The chain uses TRBV11-3 and TRBJ2-5; 8 nucleotides match TRBD2. The germline CDR1 and CDR2 sequences are SGHNT and YENEEA. The length of the CDR3 is 15 residues. V lost 1 base to trimming and J lost 2 bases; unmatched junction nucleotides: 3. CDR3 DNA sequence: TGTGCCAGCAGCTTAGGAACTAGCGGTCAAGAGACCCAGTACTTC. Translating gives CASSLGTSGQETQYF.

This chain uses TRBV6-1 with TRBJ2-1; TRBD1 is a possible D gene (5 bases). This CDR3 comprises 17 residues. The V gene lost 4 bases and the J gene lost 0 bases, with 16 bases spanning the gap. The germline V gene encodes CDR1 MNHNS and CDR2 SASEGT. CDR3 in amino acids: CASSARKDTSSYNEQFF. The CDR3 region has the DNA TGTGCCAGCAGTGCCCGTAAGGACACCAGCTCCTACAATGAGCAGTTCTTC.

This chain joins TRBV4-1 and TRBJ2-1, with 11 bases fitting TRBD2. Trimming cost V 1 base and J 5 bases; bases outside gene matches: 7. Germline V gene lookup returns CDR1 MGHRA and CDR2 YSYEKL. The CDR3 is 17 amino acids. CDR3 sequence reads: CASSQAPLAGGNNEQFF. CDR3 bases: TGCGCCAGCAGCCAAGCCCCTTTAGCGGGAGGGAACAATGAGCAGTTCTTC.

This chain's CDR3 is CAIRRAGPDTQYF. CDR3 nucleotide sequence: TGTGCCATCAGGAGGGCAGGGCCAGATACGCAGTATTTT. The chain combines TRBV28 with TRBJ2-3; D may be TRBD2 (6 bases). This CDR3 has 13 amino acids. Trimming pared 10 bases from V and 4 bases from J, leaving 15 bases between. CDR1 MDHEN and CDR2 SYDVKM come from the germline V gene.

The gene calls are TRBV9 and TRBJ2-3; the D gene is possibly TRBD2 (6 bases). The V end was cut by 0 bases, the J end by 6 bases, with 14 bases between. Per germline, CDR1 SGDLS and CDR2 YYNGEE. The CDR3 length is 15 residues. The CDR3 loop reads CASSVDRFRGDTQYF. The CDR3 DNA sequence: TGTGCCAGCAGCGTAGACCGATTCCGGGGGGATACGCAGTATTTT. The full variable domain, rest sourced from reference TRBV9 and TRBJ2-3, is DSGVTQTPKHLITATGQRVTLRCSPRSGDLSVYWYQQSLDQGLQFLIQYYNGEERAKGNILERFSAQQFPDLHSELNLSSLELGDSALYFCASSVDRFRGDTQYFGPGTRLTVL.

The J gene is TRBJ2-2, the V gene TRBV18; D is ambiguous. Germline CDR1 KGHSH, CDR2 LQKENI. The CDR3 spans 16 residues. The V end was cut by 3 bases, the J end by 4 bases, with 15 bases between. The CDR3 loop is CASSPKGRSSTGELFF. The CDR3, as DNA: TGTGCCAGCTCACCTAAGGGTAGGTCGAGCACCGGGGAGCTGTTTTTT.

The CDR3 is CASSEFVGGLGNEQFF. For the CDR3, the DNA is TGCGCCAGCAGTGAGTTTGTGGGAGGGCTGGGAAATGAGCAGTTCTTC. V gene TRBV10-1 combines with J gene TRBJ2-1; 7 nucleotides agree with TRBD2. Trimming cost V 1 base and J 7 bases; bases outside gene matches: 10. CDR3 length: 16 residues. From germline, CDR1 is WNHNN and CDR2 SYGVQD (reference sequence).

The genes are TRBV7-9 and TRBJ1-2; D might be TRBD1 (5 bases). Germline V gene lookup returns CDR1 SEHNR and CDR2 FQNEAQ (reference sequence). The CDR3 has 15 amino acids. The ends were cut back, 5 bases at V and 5 bases at J, with 18 bases in the middle. The CDR3 bases are TGTGCCAGCAGCACGACAGTGAGGTCTCAGTATGGCTACACCTTC. Protein: CASSTTVRSQYGYTF.

This chain joins TRBV30 and TRBJ1-2; D possibly corresponds to TRBD1 (5 bases). Germline CDR1 GTSNPN, CDR2 SVGIG (reference sequence). Trimming cost V 3 bases and J 7 bases, with 12 bases left between them. CDR3 length: 12 residues. The CDR3 loop is CAWSPGLPGYTF. CDR3 DNA: TGTGCCTGGAGCCCAGGGCTTCCTGGCTACACCTTC.